The entry below gives a single T cell receptor beta chain sequence along with its context. As yet, its antigen is unknown. These data belong to a study of shared clonotypes between healthy human individuals. Across the whole study: Plates per donor: three CD4 naive, three CD4 memory, two CD8 naive, one CD8 memory. Study outcomes and limitations: Researchers found naive subsets generally carried larger estimated richness than memory subsets.

The CDR3 runs 16 residues. V dropped 2 bases and J dropped 5 bases, with 16 bases sitting between them. CDR1 and CDR2 (germline): MNHNS, SASEGT. Measured with immunoSEQ multiplex PCR; TCRdb has only the in-frame clones, and not every one. The table lists fewer than 400,000 clones, approximately 79% of them singletons. The sample comprised memory CD4+ T cells sorted from blood. Subset denoted: CD45RA-negative fraction. V usage is TRBV6-1 and J usage is TRBJ1-5; no firm D call. The receptor was derived from a man in his thirties or forties in good health. CDR3 sequence (DNA): TGTGCCAGCAGTGAATCGTTCTCGGAGGGCTATCAGCCCCAGCATTTT. Translation gives CASSESFSEGYQPQHF.